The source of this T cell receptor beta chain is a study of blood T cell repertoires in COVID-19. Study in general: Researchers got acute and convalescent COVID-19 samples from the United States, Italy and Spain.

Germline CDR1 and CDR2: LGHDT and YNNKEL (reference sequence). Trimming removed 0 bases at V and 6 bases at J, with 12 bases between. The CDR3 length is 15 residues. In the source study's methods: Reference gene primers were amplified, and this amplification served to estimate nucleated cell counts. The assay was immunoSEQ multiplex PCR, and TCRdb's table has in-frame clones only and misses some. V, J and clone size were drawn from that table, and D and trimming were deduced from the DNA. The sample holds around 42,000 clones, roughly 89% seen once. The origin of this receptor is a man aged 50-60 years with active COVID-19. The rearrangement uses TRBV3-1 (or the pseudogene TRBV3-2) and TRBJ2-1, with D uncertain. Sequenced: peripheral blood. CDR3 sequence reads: CASSQDLVGLNEQFF. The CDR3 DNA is TGTGCCAGCAGCCAAGATTTGGTTGGCCTCAATGAGCAGTTCTTC.